This TCR beta chain came from a study of cytomegalovirus exposure and HLA in healthy donors. General observations from the study: In a later analysis, HLA-associated TCR beta chains were more clonally expanded than equally common others. It was reported in a later analysis that an Asian-associated ancestry cluster showed fewer N-insertions than the approximately 670-donor mean. TCR beta V segments were, for the most part, productive about 87% or about 30% of the time in an earlier analysis.

Trimming left V 2 bases short and J 4 bases short, with 21 bases between. The germline V gene has CDR1 SGHTA and CDR2 FQGNSA. CDR3 size: 17 residues. As regards this clone: Its target is not known.

The PCR was carried out with 60 Vbeta primers and 13 Jbeta primers. Original data processing: As a later analysis found, there were 60 million to 90 million unique TCR beta chains, of which roughly 11 million were shared. Sequencing was performed with immunoSEQ multiplex PCR; in TCRdb, only in-frame clones are kept and a portion is missing. V, J and clone size derive from that table, while D and trimming were established from the DNA sequence. Of around 100,000 clones in the sample, 80% to 90% are singletons; the top ten hold roughly 3.4%. This clonotype was obtained from a young man in good health and CMV-seropositive. Sequenced input: PBMCs. This chain links TRBV7-2 with TRBJ2-7, with D perhaps TRBD1 (8 bases). The CDR3, as DNA: TGTGCCAGCAGCTTACCCTCAGCGGGGACAGGAAAATACGAGCAGTACTTC. Protein: CASSLPSAGTGKYEQYF.